These T cell receptor beta chains were read from a single sample in a study of shared clonotypes between healthy human individuals. TCRdb keeps only in-frame clones here, not all; method: immunoSEQ multiplex PCR. In the table there are about 1,900,000 clones, around 96% of which are singletons. Material: naive CD8+ T cells sorted from blood. The receptors stem from a man younger than 35 in good health. Both conserved end residues are part of each CDR3. The D gene is left open where the match is weak. Not all rows give a size; the values are once, few, many and, for expanded clones, a class.

d_gene,abundance,j_gene,v_gene,CDR3aa,CDR3nt
NA,NA,TRBJ1-6,TRBV13,CASSLASNSPLHF,TGTGCCAGCAGCTTAGCCTCCAATTCACCCCTCCACTTT
NA,NA,TRBJ1-1,TRBV27,CASNLVRGSSAEAFF,TGTGCCAGCAACCTTGTTCGGGGATCTTCGGCTGAAGCTTTCTTT
NA,once,TRBJ2-1,TRBV30,CAWSPGLEQFF,TGTGCCTGGAGTCCGGGGCTTGAGCAGTTCTTC
TRBD2,NA,TRBJ2-3,TRBV5-4,CASSLLAGGATDTQYF,TGTGCCAGCAGCTTGCTAGCGGGGGGGGCGACAGATACGCAGTATTTT
NA,NA,TRBJ2-5,TRBV4-2,CASSQDTSQETQYF,TGTGCCAGCAGCCAAGATACCAGTCAAGAGACCCAGTACTTC
NA,NA,TRBJ2-2,TRBV7-9,CASSTISRGSTGELFF,TGTGCCAGCAGCACAATATCGAGGGGCTCCACCGGGGAGCTGTTTTTT
NA,once,TRBJ2-3,TRBV4-1,CASSLSGPGQSTDTQYF,TGCGCCAGCAGCCTTTCCGGGCCTGGGCAAAGCACAGATACGCAGTATTTT
NA,NA,TRBJ2-2,TRBV19,CASSIVPGAGELFF,TGTGCCAGTAGTATAGTGCCGGGTGCCGGGGAGCTGTTTTTT
NA,NA,TRBJ1-1,TRBV9,CASSGRTGDTEAFF,TGTGCCAGCAGCGGAAGAACTGGGGACACTGAAGCTTTCTTT
NA,NA,TRBJ2-7,TRBV6-6,CASSYGETYEQYF,TGTGCCAGCAGTTACGGGGAGACCTACGAGCAGTACTTC
TRBD2,NA,TRBJ2-1,TRBV30,CAWRPRLAGGPGEQFF,TGTGCCTGGAGGCCCCGACTAGCGGGAGGGCCAGGGGAGCAGTTCTTC
TRBD1,NA,TRBJ2-7,TRBV6-5,CASSPGTVSYEQYF,TGTGCCAGCAGCCCCGGGACAGTCTCCTACGAGCAGTACTTC
NA,NA,TRBJ2-1,TRBV27,CASSLVAGAGEQFF,TGTGCCAGCAGTTTAGTGGCGGGGGCCGGCGAGCAGTTCTTC
TRBD2,NA,TRBJ2-1,TRBV27,CASISSGTSGNNEQFF,TGTGCCAGCATTTCATCCGGGACTAGCGGTAACAATGAGCAGTTCTTC
NA,NA,TRBJ2-3,TRBV9,CASSAGLENTQYF,TGTGCCAGCAGCGCCGGACTCGAAAATACGCAGTATTTT
NA,NA,TRBJ2-1,TRBV4-1,CASSQEQWSSYNEQFF,TGCGCCAGCAGCCAAGAACAGTGGAGCTCCTACAATGAGCAGTTCTTC
TRBD1,NA,TRBJ2-3,TRBV7-9,CASSDPGQGVPDTQYF,TGTGCCAGCAGCGATCCGGGACAGGGAGTACCAGATACGCAGTATTTT
TRBD2,NA,TRBJ2-5,TRBV27,CASSLSGGGLQETQYF,TGTGCCAGCAGTTTAAGCGGGGGAGGTCTGCAAGAGACCCAGTACTTC
NA,NA,TRBJ2-7,TRBV6-6,CASSYSRDYEQYF,TGTGCCAGCAGTTACTCCCGCGATTACGAGCAGTACTTC
TRBD2,NA,TRBJ2-2,TRBV5-8,CASSSTSGKIRFTGELFF,TGTGCCAGCAGCTCTACTAGCGGGAAAATTAGATTCACCGGGGAGCTGTTTTTT
TRBD1,NA,TRBJ2-5,TRBV6-1,CASIQGQGVWKTQYF,TGTGCCAGCATTCAGGGGCAGGGGGTGTGGAAGACCCAGTACTTC
NA,NA,TRBJ2-7,TRBV9,CASSSDREQYF,TGTGCCAGCAGCTCCGACAGGGAGCAGTACTTC